Sequencing of this TCR beta chain was carried out in a study of blood T cell repertoires in COVID-19. This CDR3 spans 16 amino acids. The ends lost 0 bases at V and 0 bases at J; junction bases unmatched: 3. Germline values: CDR1 SGHRS, CDR2 YFSETQ. Of note for this clone: The same CDR3 can be traced to other DNA sequences in this sample.

The assay was immunoSEQ multiplex PCR, and TCRdb's table has in-frame clones only and misses some. The table includes about 91,000 clones, almost 90% detected once. The chain couples TRBV5-1 to TRBJ1-1, with 9 positions matching TRBD1. The sample consisted of peripheral blood. The TCR originated in a woman in her 70s with acute or convalescent COVID-19. The DNA for the CDR3 is TGCGCCAGCAGCTTGGACGGGACAGGGATGAACACTGAAGCTTTCTTT. It yields the protein CASSLDGTGMNTEAFF.